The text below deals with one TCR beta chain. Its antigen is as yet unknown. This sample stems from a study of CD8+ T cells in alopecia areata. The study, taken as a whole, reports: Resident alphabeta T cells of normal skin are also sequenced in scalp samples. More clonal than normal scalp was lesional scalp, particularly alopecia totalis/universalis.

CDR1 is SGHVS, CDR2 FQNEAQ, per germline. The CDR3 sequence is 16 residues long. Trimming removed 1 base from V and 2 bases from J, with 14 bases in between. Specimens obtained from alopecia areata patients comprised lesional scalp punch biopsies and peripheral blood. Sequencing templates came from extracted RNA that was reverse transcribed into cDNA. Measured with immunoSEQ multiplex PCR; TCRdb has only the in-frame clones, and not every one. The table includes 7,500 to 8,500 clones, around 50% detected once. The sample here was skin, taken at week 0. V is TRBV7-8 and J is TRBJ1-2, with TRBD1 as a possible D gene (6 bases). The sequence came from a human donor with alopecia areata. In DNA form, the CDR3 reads TGTGCCAGCAGCTTAGATCATCGGGGGGCGAACTATGGCTACACCTTC. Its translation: CASSLDHRGANYGYTF.